Listed below are T cell receptor beta chains from one sample, sequenced in a study of cytomegalovirus exposure and HLA in healthy donors. Profiling relied on immunoSEQ multiplex PCR, and the TCRdb table lists in-frame clones only, not all of them. Of about 200,000 clones in the sample, 87% were seen once. Sequences were obtained from PBMCs. The source of these receptors is a woman aged 18 to 35 in good health and CMV-seropositive. Each CDR3 is given with its conserved first and last residue. Each record gives: CDR3 protein, CDR3 DNA, J gene, clone size, CDR3 length, D gene, V gene. A D gene is named only where the DNA matches it firmly. Expanded clones are given a class, and other clones once, few, many or no size at all.

CASSVKSDTEAFF TGTGCCAGCAGCGTAAAAAGCGACACTGAAGCTTTCTTT TRBJ1-1 . 13 . TRBV4-2
CASSLAGSRLSPDTQYF TGTGCCAGCAGCTTAGCGGGTTCGAGGCTGTCCCCAGATACGCAGTATTTT TRBJ2-3 . 17 . TRBV11-2
CASSLPQGNLRDTQYF TGTGCCAGCAGCTTACCGCAGGGTAATTTGAGAGATACGCAGTATTTT TRBJ2-3 . 16 . TRBV7-9
CASSSSSGRRYNEQFF TGTGCCAGCAGCTCTTCTAGCGGGAGGCGGTACAATGAGCAGTTCTTC TRBJ2-1 . 16 TRBD2 TRBV11-3
CASSVEGMNTEAFF TGTGCCAGCAGCGTTGAGGGAATGAACACTGAAGCTTTCTTT TRBJ1-1 . 14 . TRBV9
CASSLSPTTGSYEQYF TGTGCCAGCAGTTTATCCCCCACCACGGGTTCCTACGAGCAGTACTTC TRBJ2-7 . 16 . TRBV27
CACMAIRSTEAFF TGTGCCTGCATGGCAATTCGGAGCACTGAAGCTTTCTTT TRBJ1-1 many 13 . TRBV2
CASSVTGGGQPQHF TGTGCCAGCAGCGTTACAGGGGGCGGTCAGCCCCAGCATTTT TRBJ1-5 . 14 TRBD1 TRBV5-4
CASRRLAGDTGELFF TGTGCCAGCAGGCGACTAGCGGGGGACACCGGGGAGCTGTTTTTT TRBJ2-2 . 15 TRBD2 TRBV11-3
CASSVGGQGYEQYF TGTGCCAGCAGCGTAGGAGGACAGGGTTACGAGCAGTACTTC TRBJ2-7 once 14 TRBD1 TRBV9
CAWSVYTYEQYF TGTGCCTGGAGTGTTTACACCTACGAGCAGTACTTC TRBJ2-7 once 12 . TRBV30
CASSRPVSGLAIEQYF TGTGCCAGCAGCCGCCCGGTTTCGGGACTAGCAATCGAGCAGTACTTC TRBJ2-7 . 16 TRBD2 TRBV11-2
CASSERGGVYGYTF TGTGCCAGCAGTGAGAGGGGGGGAGTCTATGGCTACACCTTC TRBJ1-2 . 14 . TRBV2
CASSATSGNYETQYF TGTGCCAGCAGTGCGACTAGCGGGAATTACGAGACCCAGTACTTC TRBJ2-5 . 15 TRBD2 TRBV6-4
CASSPGLAGGPYNEQFF TGCGCCAGCAGCCCTGGACTAGCGGGAGGGCCGTACAATGAGCAGTTCTTC TRBJ2-1 . 17 TRBD2 TRBV5-1
CASSQGLLNTEAFF TGCGCCAGCAGCCAAGGACTCTTGAACACTGAAGCTTTCTTT TRBJ1-1 few 14 . TRBV4-1
CASSYFSGTGELFF TGTGCCAGCAGTTACTTTAGCGGAACCGGGGAGCTGTTTTTT TRBJ2-2 . 14 . TRBV6-5
CASSLRLAGVIGADTQYF TGTGCCAGCAGCTTAAGACTAGCGGGAGTAATTGGCGCAGATACGCAGTATTTT TRBJ2-3 . 18 TRBD2 TRBV7-8
CASFWTSEVTDTQYF TGTGCCAGCTTTTGGACTAGCGAGGTCACAGATACGCAGTATTTT TRBJ2-3 . 15 TRBD2 TRBV28
CASTYGGSSYNEQFF TGTGCCAGCACATATGGCGGGAGCTCCTACAATGAGCAGTTCTTC TRBJ2-1 . 15 TRBD2 TRBV27
CASRWDRASNQPQHF TGTGCCAGCAGATGGGACAGGGCTAGCAATCAGCCCCAGCATTTT TRBJ1-5 few 15 TRBD1 TRBV6-1
CASSLGSRVENDGYTF TGCGCCAGCAGCTTGGGTTCCAGGGTTGAAAATGATGGCTACACCTTC TRBJ1-2 . 16 . TRBV5-1
CASSYSSGPGNTIYF TGTGCCAGCAGTTACTCGTCAGGCCCGGGAAACACCATATATTTT TRBJ1-3 . 15 . TRBV6-6
CASSQDSTNEKLFF TGCGCCAGCAGCCAAGACTCAACTAATGAAAAACTGTTTTTT TRBJ1-4 . 14 . TRBV4-1
CASSLGLAGYNEQFF TGTGCCAGCAGCTTGGGACTAGCGGGCTACAATGAGCAGTTCTTC TRBJ2-1 . 15 TRBD2 TRBV5-6
CASTRGQPSNYGYTF TGTGCCAGTACCCGAGGACAGCCCTCTAACTATGGCTACACCTTC TRBJ1-2 . 15 . TRBV19
CASSQREPSGRNEQYF TGCGCCAGCAGTCAAAGGGAACCTAGCGGGAGAAACGAGCAGTACTTC TRBJ2-7 . 16 TRBD2 TRBV23-1
CAWTGGDGYTF TGTGCCTGGACAGGGGGCGATGGCTACACCTTC TRBJ1-2 . 11 TRBD1 TRBV30
CASSWTGVNTEAFF TGCGCCAGCAGCTGGACAGGGGTGAACACTGAAGCTTTCTTT TRBJ1-1 once 14 TRBD1 TRBV5-1
CASSFTPRGLAVYNEQFF TGTGCCAGCAGTTTTACCCCCAGGGGACTAGCGGTATACAATGAGCAGTTCTTC TRBJ2-1 . 18 TRBD2 TRBV28
CAWPKNTGELFF TGTGCCTGGCCAAAGAACACCGGGGAGCTGTTTTTT TRBJ2-2 . 12 . TRBV30
CSASGEGGYTF TGCAGTGCTTCAGGGGAGGGTGGCTACACCTTC TRBJ1-2 . 11 . TRBV20-1
CASSLGLAYGMQYF TGTGCCAGCAGCTTGGGACTAGCGTATGGGATGCAGTATTTT TRBJ2-3 . 14 TRBD2 TRBV7-9
CASWSIRDRYYGYTF TGTGCCAGCTGGAGTATCCGGGACAGGTACTATGGCTACACCTTC TRBJ1-2 . 15 TRBD1 TRBV2
CASSYLREKNTGELFF TGTGCCAGCAGTTACTTACGGGAGAAGAACACCGGGGAGCTGTTTTTT TRBJ2-2 . 16 . TRBV6-5
CASSFQVNQPQHF TGTGCCAGCAGTTTCCAGGTCAATCAGCCCCAGCATTTT TRBJ1-5 few 13 . TRBV28
CAWSVTSGGSRGYEQYF TGTGCCTGGAGTGTAACTAGCGGGGGCAGTAGGGGATACGAGCAGTACTTC TRBJ2-7 . 17 TRBD2 TRBV30
CASSLYVGPTYEQYF TGTGCCAGCAGCTTATATGTGGGGCCCACCTACGAGCAGTACTTC TRBJ2-7 . 15 . TRBV7-8
CASSLEIGTGSSYEQYF TGTGCCAGCAGCCTAGAGATTGGGACAGGGAGCTCCTACGAGCAGTACTTC TRBJ2-7 . 17 TRBD1 TRBV16
CAWRGGLWTSGSITGELFF TGTGCCTGGAGGGGGGGGCTCTGGACTAGCGGGAGTATTACCGGGGAGCTGTTTTTT TRBJ2-2 . 19 TRBD2 TRBV30
CASSLGASGRGFVTDTQYF TGTGCCAGCAGCTTGGGGGCTAGCGGGAGAGGATTCGTCACAGATACGCAGTATTTT TRBJ2-3 . 19 TRBD2 TRBV5-6
CASTSGYLLEQYF TGTGCCAGCACTAGCGGGTATCTCCTGGAGCAGTACTTC TRBJ2-7 few 13 TRBD2 TRBV2
CASSPGGYENIQYF TGTGCCAGCAGCCCGGGAGGGTACGAAAACATTCAGTACTTC TRBJ2-4 . 14 TRBD2 TRBV7-2
CASGSGLATGELFF TGTGCTAGTGGTTCGGGACTAGCGACCGGGGAGCTGTTTTTT TRBJ2-2 . 14 TRBD2 TRBV12-5
CASSVRYDYGYTF TGTGCCAGCAGTGTTCGGTATGACTATGGCTACACCTTC TRBJ1-2 . 13 . TRBV6-1
CASSLGGDGNQPQHF TGTGCCAGCAGCTTAGGCGGGGACGGAAATCAGCCCCAGCATTTT TRBJ1-5 . 15 . TRBV7-8
CASSQDRTGGVEAFF TGCGCCAGCAGCCAAGACCGAACAGGGGGCGTGGAAGCTTTCTTT TRBJ1-1 . 15 TRBD1 TRBV4-1
CASSQPLRTGGNQPQHF TGCGCCAGCAGCCAACCCTTGAGGACCGGGGGCAATCAGCCCCAGCATTTT TRBJ1-5 . 17 . TRBV4-1
CASSWEPGLMDEQFF TGCGCCAGCAGCTGGGAACCGGGACTGATGGATGAGCAGTTCTTC TRBJ2-1 . 15 . TRBV5-1
CASSLDRVSSYNEQFF TGCGCCAGCAGCTTGGACAGGGTGAGCTCCTACAATGAGCAGTTCTTC TRBJ2-1 once 16 . TRBV5-1
CAISLTGTDAGYTF TGTGCCATCAGTTTGACAGGGACGGATGCTGGCTACACCTTC TRBJ1-2 . 14 TRBD1 TRBV10-3
CASSDPSYEQYF TGTGCCAGCAGTGACCCCAGCTACGAGCAGTACTTC TRBJ2-7 few 12 . TRBV2